What follows describes a single T cell receptor beta chain. Its target is unknown. These data belong to a study of T cell responses to AZD1222 COVID-19 vaccine. Whole-study results and caveats: Only a handful of AZD1222 recipients tested seropositive at baseline. No day 14 peak samples; only post-peak repertoires were characterized.

Assay: immunoSEQ multiplex PCR; the TCRdb copy retains only in-frame clones and omits some. Found here are 25,000 or so clones, 92% of them singletons; the top ten hold roughly 8.4%. Trimming removed 5 bases from V and 2 bases from J, with 13 bases in between. The CDR3 is 14 amino acids. The germline V gene encodes CDR1 MDHEN and CDR2 SYDVKM. The chain carries TRBV28 and TRBJ2-7, with D perhaps TRBD1 (5 bases). This TCR derives from an adult who received the AZD1222 COVID-19 vaccine. The material sequenced was peripheral blood, taken 28 days after the second AZD1222 dose. The CDR3: CASSPPTGAYEQYF. The CDR3, as DNA: TGTGCCAGCAGTCCGCCCACAGGTGCCTACGAGCAGTACTTC.